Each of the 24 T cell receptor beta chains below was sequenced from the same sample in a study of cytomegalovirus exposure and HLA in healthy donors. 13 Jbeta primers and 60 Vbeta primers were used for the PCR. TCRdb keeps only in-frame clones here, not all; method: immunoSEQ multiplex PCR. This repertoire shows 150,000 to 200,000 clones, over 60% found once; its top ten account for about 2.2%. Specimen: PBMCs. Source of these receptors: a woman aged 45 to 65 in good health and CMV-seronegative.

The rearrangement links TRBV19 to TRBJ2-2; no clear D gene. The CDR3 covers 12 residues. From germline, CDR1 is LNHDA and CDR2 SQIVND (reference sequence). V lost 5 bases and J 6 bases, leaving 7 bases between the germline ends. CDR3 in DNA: TGTGCCAGTAGTCTGCGCCCCGGGGAGCTGTTTTTT. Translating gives CASSLRPGELFF.

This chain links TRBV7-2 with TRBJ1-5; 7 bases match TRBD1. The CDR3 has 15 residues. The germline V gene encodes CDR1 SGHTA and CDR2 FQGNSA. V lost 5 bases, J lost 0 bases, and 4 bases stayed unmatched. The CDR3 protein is CASSLQGSSNQPQHF. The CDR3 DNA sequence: TGTGCCAGCAGCCTACAGGGGAGTAGCAATCAGCCCCAGCATTTT.

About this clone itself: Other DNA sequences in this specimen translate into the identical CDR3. The CDR3 here is CASSLERTGFSPLHF. The CDR3, as DNA: TGTGCCAGCAGCCTAGAAAGGACAGGGTTCTCACCCCTCCACTTT. The chain uses TRBV7-2 and TRBJ1-6; 8 nucleotides agree with TRBD1. Looked up from germline, CDR1 is SGHTA and CDR2 is FQGNSA. The CDR3 totals 15 residues. V was pared by 5 bases and J by 10 bases, with 10 bases of the junction left unmatched.

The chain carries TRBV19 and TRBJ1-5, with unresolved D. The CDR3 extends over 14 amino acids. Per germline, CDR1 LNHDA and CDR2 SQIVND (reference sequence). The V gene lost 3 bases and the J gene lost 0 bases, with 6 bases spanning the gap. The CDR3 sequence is CASSIRHSNQPQHF. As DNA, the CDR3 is TGTGCCAGTAGTATTAGACATAGCAATCAGCCCCAGCATTTT.

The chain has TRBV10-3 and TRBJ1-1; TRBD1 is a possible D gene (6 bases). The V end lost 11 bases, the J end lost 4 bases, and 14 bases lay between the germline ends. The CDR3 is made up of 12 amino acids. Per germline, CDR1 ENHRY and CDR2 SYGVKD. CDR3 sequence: CASQGGGTEAFF. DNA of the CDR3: TGTGCCTCACAGGGCGGTGGCACTGAAGCTTTCTTT.

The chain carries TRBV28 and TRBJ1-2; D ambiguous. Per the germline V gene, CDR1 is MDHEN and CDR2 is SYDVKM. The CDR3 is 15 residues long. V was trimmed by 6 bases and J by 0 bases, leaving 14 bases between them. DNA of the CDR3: TGTGCCAGCAGCCCTCCGACGGCGGCTAACTATGGCTACACCTTC. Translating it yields CASSPPTAANYGYTF.

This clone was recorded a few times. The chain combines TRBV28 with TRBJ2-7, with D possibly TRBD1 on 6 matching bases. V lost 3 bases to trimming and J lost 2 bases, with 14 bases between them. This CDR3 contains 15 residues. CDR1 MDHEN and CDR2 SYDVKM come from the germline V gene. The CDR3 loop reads CASSFKDRPTYEQYF. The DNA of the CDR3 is TGTGCCAGCAGTTTCAAGGACAGACCGACCTACGAGCAGTACTTC.

The CDR3 nucleotides are TGTGCCATCAGTGGACTAGCGGAATCCTACGAGCAGTACTTC. Residues: CAISGLAESYEQYF. The rearrangement links TRBV10-3 to TRBJ2-7; TRBD2 agrees at 9 bases. V was clipped by 4 bases and J by 1 base; unmatched bases: 2. The CDR3 is 14 amino acids. Germline-derived CDR1 and CDR2 are ENHRY and SYGVKD.

The CDR3 protein is CASSNGGVTDTQYF. DNA for the CDR3: TGTGCCAGCAGTAACGGGGGAGTCACAGATACGCAGTATTTT. The V and J genes are TRBV28 and TRBJ2-3, with a tentative D call TRBD2 (6 bases). This CDR3 comprises 14 residues. Germline values: CDR1 MDHEN, CDR2 SYDVKM. V lost 5 bases and J lost 2, with 11 bases in between. Full variable domain (remainder filled in from reference TRBV28 and TRBJ2-3): DVKVTQSSRYLVKRTGEKVFLECVQDMDHENMFWYRQDPGLGLRLIYFSYDVKMKEKGDIPEGYSVSREKKERFSLILESASTNQTSMYLCASSNGGVTDTQYFGPGTRLTVL.

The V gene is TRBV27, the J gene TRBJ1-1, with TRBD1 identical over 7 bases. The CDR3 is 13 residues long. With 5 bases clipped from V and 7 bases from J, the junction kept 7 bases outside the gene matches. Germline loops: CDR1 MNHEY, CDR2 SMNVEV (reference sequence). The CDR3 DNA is TGTGCCAGCAGTCTACATCACAGGGGTGAAGCTTTCTTT. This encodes CASSLHHRGEAFF.

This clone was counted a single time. The CDR3 DNA sequence: TGTGCCAGCAGCATCGACAGGGGTTACGAGCAGTACTTC. It yields the protein CASSIDRGYEQYF. The rearrangement uses TRBV7-2 and TRBJ2-7; 8 bases fit TRBD1. The CDR3 covers 13 residues. From germline, CDR1 is SGHTA and CDR2 FQGNSA. V gave up 5 bases and J gave up 4 bases; unmatched junction bases: 4.

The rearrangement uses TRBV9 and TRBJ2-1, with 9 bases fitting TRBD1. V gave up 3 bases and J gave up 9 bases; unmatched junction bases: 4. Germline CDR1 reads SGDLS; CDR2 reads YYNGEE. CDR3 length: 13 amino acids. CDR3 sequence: CASSDTGGSEQFF. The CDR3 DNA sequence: TGTGCCAGCAGCGACACAGGGGGCAGTGAGCAGTTCTTC.

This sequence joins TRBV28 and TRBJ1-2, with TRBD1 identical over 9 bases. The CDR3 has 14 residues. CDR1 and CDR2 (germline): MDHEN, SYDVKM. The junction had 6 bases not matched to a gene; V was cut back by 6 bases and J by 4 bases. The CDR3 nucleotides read TGTGCCAGCAGAGGACAGGGGAGAAGCTATGGCTACACCTTC. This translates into CASRGQGRSYGYTF.

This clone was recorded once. For the CDR3, the DNA is TGTGCCAGCAGAGTCGACAGGAACACTGAAGCTTTCTTT. It yields the protein CASRVDRNTEAFF. The rearrangement links TRBV6-5 to TRBJ1-1; perhaps TRBD1 as D (5 bases). Germline CDR1 is MNHEY and CDR2 is SVGAGI. The V and J ends lost 6 bases and 1 base respectively, with 9 bases between them. The CDR3 has 13 amino acids.

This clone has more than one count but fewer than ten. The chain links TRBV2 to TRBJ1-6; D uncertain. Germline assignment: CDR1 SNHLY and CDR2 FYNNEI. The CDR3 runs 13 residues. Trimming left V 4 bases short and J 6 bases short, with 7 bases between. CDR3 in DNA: TGTGCCAGCAGTGCACCGGGTAATTCACCCCTCCACTTT. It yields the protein CASSAPGNSPLHF.

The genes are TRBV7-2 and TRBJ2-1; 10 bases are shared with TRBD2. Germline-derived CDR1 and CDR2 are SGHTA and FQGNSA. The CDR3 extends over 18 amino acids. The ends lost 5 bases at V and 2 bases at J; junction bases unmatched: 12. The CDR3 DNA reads TGTGCCAGCAGCCCCGGTCCCAGCGGGAGGGGACCCTACAATGAGCAGTTCTTC. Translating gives CASSPGPSGRGPYNEQFF.

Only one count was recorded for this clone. CDR3 loop: CASSSGTSGGTYEQYF. In DNA form, the CDR3 reads TGTGCCAGCAGCTCGGGGACTAGCGGGGGGACCTACGAGCAGTACTTC. The chain links TRBV7-6 to TRBJ2-7; 15 nucleotides match TRBD2. The germline gives CDR1 SGHVS, CDR2 FNYEAQ. This CDR3 contains 16 residues. V lost 4 bases and J lost 2; bases outside the gene matches: 3.

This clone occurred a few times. CDR3 amino acids: CASSIRTSSSSGNTIYF. For the CDR3, the DNA is TGTGCCAGTAGTATACGGACATCTTCAAGCTCTGGAAACACCATATATTTT. The chain uses TRBV19 and TRBJ1-3; TRBD1 is a possible D gene (5 bases). Germline-derived CDR1 and CDR2 are LNHDA and SQIVND (reference sequence). V was trimmed by 2 bases and J by 0 bases, leaving 14 bases between them. The length of the CDR3 is 17 residues.

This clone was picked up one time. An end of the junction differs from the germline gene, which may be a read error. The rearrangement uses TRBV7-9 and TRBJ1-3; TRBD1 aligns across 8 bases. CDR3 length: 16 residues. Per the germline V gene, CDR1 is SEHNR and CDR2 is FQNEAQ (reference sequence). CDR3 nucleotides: TGTTCCAGCAGCAAAACAGGACAGGGAGGGGGAAACACCATATATTTT. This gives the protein CSSSKTGQGGGNTIYF.

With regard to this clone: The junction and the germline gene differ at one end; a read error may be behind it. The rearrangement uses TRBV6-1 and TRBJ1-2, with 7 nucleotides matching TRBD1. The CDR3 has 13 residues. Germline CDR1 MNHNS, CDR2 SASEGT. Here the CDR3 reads CASSEAGGYGYTF. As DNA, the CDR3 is TGTGCCAGCAGCGAAGCAGGGGGCTATGGCTACACCTTC.

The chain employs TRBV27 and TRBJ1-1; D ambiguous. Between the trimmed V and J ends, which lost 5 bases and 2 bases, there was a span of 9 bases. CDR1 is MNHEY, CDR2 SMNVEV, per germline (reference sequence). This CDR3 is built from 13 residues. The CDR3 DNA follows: TGTGCCAGCAGTCTTAGACAAAACACTGAAGCTTTCTTT. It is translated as CASSLRQNTEAFF.

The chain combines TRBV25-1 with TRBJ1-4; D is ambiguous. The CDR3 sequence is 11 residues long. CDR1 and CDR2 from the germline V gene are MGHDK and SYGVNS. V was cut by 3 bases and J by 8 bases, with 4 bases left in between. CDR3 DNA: TGTGCCAGCAGTGACCGGGAAAAACTGTTTTTT. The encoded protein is CASSDREKLFF.

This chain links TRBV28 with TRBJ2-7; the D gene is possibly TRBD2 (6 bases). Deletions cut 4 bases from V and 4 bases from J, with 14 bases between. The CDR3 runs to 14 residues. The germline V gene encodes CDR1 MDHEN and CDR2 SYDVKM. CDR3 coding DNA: TGTGCCAGCAGTTCCCCGGGACTTCCATACGAGCAGTACTTC. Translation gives CASSSPGLPYEQYF. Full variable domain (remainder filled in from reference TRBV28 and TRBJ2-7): DVKVTQSSRYLVKRTGEKVFLECVQDMDHENMFWYRQDPGLGLRLIYFSYDVKMKEKGDIPEGYSVSREKKERFSLILESASTNQTSMYLCASSSPGLPYEQYFGPGTRLTVT.

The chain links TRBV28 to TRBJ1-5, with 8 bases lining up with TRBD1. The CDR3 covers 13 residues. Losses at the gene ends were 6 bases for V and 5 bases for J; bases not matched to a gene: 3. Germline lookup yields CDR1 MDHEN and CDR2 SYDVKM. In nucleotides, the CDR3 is TGTGCCAGCAGAGGACAGGGTGATCAGCCCCAGCATTTT. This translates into CASRGQGDQPQHF.